This T cell receptor (beta chain) appears in the sequencing data of a study of T cells expressing NK-cell markers. The overall study: Each TCR beta repertoire originated in sorted T cells that were CD3+CD56+NKG2C+, CD3+CD56+NKG2C- or CD3+CD56-NKG2C+. Of eight sequenced donors, seven were HCMV-seropositive and one HCMV-seronegative.

Study results and limitations: Several of the donors carried dominant NKG2C+ clonotypes that took up 1.0-7.0% of their CD8+ T cells.

Germline V gene sequence: CDR1 SGHTA, CDR2 FQGNSA. CDR3 length: 15 residues. From the 5' RACE reads, TCRdb lists one entry per CDR3 protein and no DNA. This sample carries about 180,000 distinct CDR3 sequences, with 20% to 25% going to the ten biggest clones. Note on this clonotype: Its antigen is not known.

The sequencing input was blood T cells: a sorted CD56 or NKG2C T cell subset, CD4+ or CD8+ T cells, or bulk PBMC T cells (not recorded which). The chain joins TRBV7-2 to TRBJ2-7; TCRdb indicates TRBD1, and absent DNA this call remains unverified. This sequence was found in a man aged 18 to 69 in good health. The CDR3 sequence is CASSQDRAISYEQYF. Supplemented by reference TRBV7-2 and TRBJ2-7, the full variable domain reads GAGVSQSPSNKVTEKGKDVELRCDPISGHTALYWYRQSLGQGLEFLIYFQGNSAPDKSGLPSDRFSAERTGGSVSTLTIQRTQQEDSAVYLCASSQDRAISYEQYFGPGTRLTVT.